A selection of T cell receptor beta chains follows, all from one sample in a study of follicular helper T cells after annual influenza vaccination. Clones were sequenced by immunoSEQ multiplex PCR, and TCRdb holds only the in-frame ones, with some missing. The sample lists under 15,000 clones; roughly 80% were seen once. Source: CXCR5- memory CD4+ T cells sorted from blood, taken on the day of influenza vaccination. The receptors stem from an adult who received the influenza vaccine. The CDR3 runs from the conserved cysteine through the conserved F or W. The D gene is left open where the match is weak. Clone size is not always given. Where it is, it says once, few, many or a class for expanded clones.

V gene: TRBV7-2; clone size: .; D gene: TRBD1; J gene: TRBJ2-7; CDR3 length: 13; CDR3 DNA: TGTGCCAGCAGCCCCGACAGGGTCTACGAGCAGTACTTC; CDR3 protein: CASSPDRVYEQYF
V gene: TRBV6-5; clone size: .; D gene: .; J gene: TRBJ2-3; CDR3 length: 13; CDR3 DNA: TGTGCCAGCAGTTACTATACCACAGATACGCAGTATTTT; CDR3 protein: CASSYYTTDTQYF
V gene: TRBV12-2; clone size: .; D gene: .; J gene: TRBJ2-2; CDR3 length: 15; CDR3 DNA: TGTGCAAGTATACTTAAAAAGGGGGGATCCAGGGAGCTGTTTTTT; CDR3 protein: CASILKKGGSRELFF
V gene: TRBV5-4; clone size: few; D gene: .; J gene: TRBJ2-7; CDR3 length: 14; CDR3 DNA: TGTGCCAGCAGCTTGATCGGGGATCGATACGAGCAGTACTTC; CDR3 protein: CASSLIGDRYEQYF
V gene: TRBV5-4; clone size: once; D gene: .; J gene: TRBJ2-1; CDR3 length: 11; CDR3 DNA: TGTGCCAGCAGCATAAACAATGAGCAGTTCTTC; CDR3 protein: CASSINNEQFF
V gene: TRBV14; clone size: .; D gene: .; J gene: TRBJ1-1; CDR3 length: 17; CDR3 DNA: TGTGCCAGCAGCCAAGGGGGACACCGCCCGGGGTCCACTGAAGCTTTCTTT; CDR3 protein: CASSQGGHRPGSTEAFF
V gene: TRBV4-3; clone size: .; D gene: .; J gene: TRBJ2-1; CDR3 length: 14; CDR3 DNA: TGCGCCAGCAGCCAAGATCATGTGGTGAATGAGCAGTTCTTC; CDR3 protein: CASSQDHVVNEQFF
V gene: TRBV5-6; clone size: few; D gene: .; J gene: TRBJ2-7; CDR3 length: 11; CDR3 DNA: TGTGCCAGCAGCTTCTCCTACGAGCAGTACTTC; CDR3 protein: CASSFSYEQYF
V gene: TRBV7-6; clone size: .; D gene: .; J gene: TRBJ2-3; CDR3 length: 14; CDR3 DNA: TGTGCCAGCAGTCAAATAGGGGGCACAGATACGCAGTATTTT; CDR3 protein: CASSQIGGTDTQYF
V gene: TRBV7-2; clone size: .; D gene: .; J gene: TRBJ1-2; CDR3 length: 16; CDR3 DNA: TGTGCCAGCAGCTTTTGGGCAGTCGCAGCTAACTATGGCTACACCTTC; CDR3 protein: CASSFWAVAANYGYTF
V gene: TRBV7-8; clone size: .; D gene: .; J gene: TRBJ1-1; CDR3 length: 14; CDR3 DNA: TGTGCCAGCAGCTTTCAGATAATGAACACTGAAGCTTTCTTT; CDR3 protein: CASSFQIMNTEAFF
V gene: TRBV23-1; clone size: .; D gene: .; J gene: TRBJ2-6; CDR3 length: 20; CDR3 DNA: TGCGCCAGCAGTCAATGTGGTCAAAGACAGATCTCCGGGGGGGCCAACGTCCTGACTTTC; CDR3 protein: CASSQCGQRQISGGANVLTF
V gene: TRBV4-2; clone size: .; D gene: .; J gene: TRBJ1-1; CDR3 length: 16; CDR3 DNA: TGTGCCAGCAGCCCAGCTTATTTGGGCCGACCGACTGAAGCTTTCTTT; CDR3 protein: CASSPAYLGRPTEAFF
V gene: TRBV5-1; clone size: .; D gene: .; J gene: TRBJ2-5; CDR3 length: 13; CDR3 DNA: TGCGCCAGCAGCTTGGGTAGTCGAGAGACCCAGTACTTC; CDR3 protein: CASSLGSRETQYF
V gene: TRBV6-1; clone size: .; D gene: TRBD1; J gene: TRBJ2-5; CDR3 length: 15; CDR3 DNA: TGTGCCAGCAGTTCTACAGGGGCGCAGGGAGAGACCCAGTACTTC; CDR3 protein: CASSSTGAQGETQYF
V gene: TRBV14; clone size: .; D gene: .; J gene: TRBJ2-2; CDR3 length: 15; CDR3 DNA: TGTGCCAGCAGCCCACAGGTTGTAAACACCGGGGAGCTGTTTTTT; CDR3 protein: CASSPQVVNTGELFF
V gene: TRBV2; clone size: .; D gene: TRBD2; J gene: TRBJ2-5; CDR3 length: 14; CDR3 DNA: TGTGCCAGCCCTAAGACTAGCGGGGAAGAGACCCAGTACTTC; CDR3 protein: CASPKTSGEETQYF
V gene: TRBV16; clone size: .; D gene: .; J gene: TRBJ1-3; CDR3 length: 13; CDR3 DNA: TGTGCCAGCAGCCAATCGGGGATGGACACCATATATTTT; CDR3 protein: CASSQSGMDTIYF
V gene: TRBV6-1; clone size: .; D gene: .; J gene: TRBJ2-1; CDR3 length: 12; CDR3 DNA: TGTGCCAGCGGGGTTGGGGGAACCGAGCAGTTCTTC; CDR3 protein: CASGVGGTEQFF
V gene: TRBV7-8; clone size: .; D gene: .; J gene: TRBJ2-6; CDR3 length: 15; CDR3 DNA: TGTGCCAGCAGCTCAGCGAAACATCCGGCCAACGTCCTGACTTTC; CDR3 protein: CASSSAKHPANVLTF
V gene: TRBV2; clone size: few; D gene: TRBD1; J gene: TRBJ1-2; CDR3 length: 14; CDR3 DNA: TGTGCCAGCAGCCCAGGGACAGGGAACTATGGCTACACCTTC; CDR3 protein: CASSPGTGNYGYTF
V gene: TRBV6-6; clone size: .; D gene: .; J gene: TRBJ1-4; CDR3 length: 15; CDR3 DNA: TGTGCCAGCACCTTCACCGGGACGAGCCCCGAAAAACTGTTTTTT; CDR3 protein: CASTFTGTSPEKLFF
V gene: TRBV2; clone size: few; D gene: .; J gene: TRBJ1-6; CDR3 length: 13; CDR3 DNA: TGTGCCAGCAGTGAAGGGGTAAATTCACCCCTCCACTTT; CDR3 protein: CASSEGVNSPLHF
V gene: TRBV18; clone size: .; D gene: .; J gene: TRBJ1-1; CDR3 length: 13; CDR3 DNA: TGTGCCAGCTCCCGGGGGGGGAAGGCTGAAGCTTTCTTT; CDR3 protein: CASSRGGKAEAFF
V gene: TRBV9; clone size: .; D gene: .; J gene: TRBJ1-3; CDR3 length: 17; CDR3 DNA: TGTGCCAGCAGCGTAGATTCAGCAGGGAGTACCCGGGGCACCATATATTTT; CDR3 protein: CASSVDSAGSTRGTIYF
V gene: TRBV7-8; clone size: .; D gene: TRBD2; J gene: TRBJ2-5; CDR3 length: 14; CDR3 DNA: TGTGCCAGCAGCATACTAGCGGGGGGGGAGACCCAGTACTTC; CDR3 protein: CASSILAGGETQYF
V gene: TRBV19; clone size: .; D gene: .; J gene: TRBJ2-3; CDR3 length: 15; CDR3 DNA: TGTGCCAGTAGTATAGGACAGGCTCACACAGATACGCAGTATTTT; CDR3 protein: CASSIGQAHTDTQYF